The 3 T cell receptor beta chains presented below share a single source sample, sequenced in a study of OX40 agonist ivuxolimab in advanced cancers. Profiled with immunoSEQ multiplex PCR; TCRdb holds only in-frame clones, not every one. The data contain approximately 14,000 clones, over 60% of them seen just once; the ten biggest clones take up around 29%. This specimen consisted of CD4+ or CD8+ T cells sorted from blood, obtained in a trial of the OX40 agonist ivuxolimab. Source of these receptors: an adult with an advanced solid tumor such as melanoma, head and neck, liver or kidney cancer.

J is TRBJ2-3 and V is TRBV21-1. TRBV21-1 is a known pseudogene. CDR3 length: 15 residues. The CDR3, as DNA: TGTGCCAGCACCCCTTTGGCGTACTGCACAGATACGCAGTATTTT. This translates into CASTPLAYCTDTQYF.

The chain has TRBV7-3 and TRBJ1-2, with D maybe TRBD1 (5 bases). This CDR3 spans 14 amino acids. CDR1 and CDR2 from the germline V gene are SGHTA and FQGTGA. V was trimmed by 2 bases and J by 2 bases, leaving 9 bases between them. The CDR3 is CASSLHEGNYGYTF. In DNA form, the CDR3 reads TGTGCCAGCAGCTTACACGAGGGGAACTATGGCTACACCTTC.

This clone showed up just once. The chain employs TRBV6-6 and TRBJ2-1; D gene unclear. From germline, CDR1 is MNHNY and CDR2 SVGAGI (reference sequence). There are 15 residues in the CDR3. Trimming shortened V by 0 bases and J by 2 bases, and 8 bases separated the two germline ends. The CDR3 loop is CASSYSPPPYNEQFF. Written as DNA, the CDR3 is TGTGCCAGCAGTTACTCTCCCCCCCCCTACAATGAGCAGTTCTTC.